This T cell receptor beta chain was sequenced during a study of blood T cell repertoires in COVID-19. As handled by the study authors: From reference gene primer amplification, estimates of nucleated cell counts were derived. The data were produced by immunoSEQ multiplex PCR, yet TCRdb's version contains in-frame clones alone and is incomplete. V and J calls and clone size are given by that table; D and trimming were obtained from the DNA. The table has some 150,000 clones, approximately 90% seen once; the top ten hold less than 3%. The CDR3 extends over 15 amino acids. Germline CDR1 and CDR2: MNHNY and SVGAGI (reference sequence). Trimming removed 6 bases from V and 2 bases from J; junction bases left unmatched: 10. The sample holds a few counts of this clone.

The chain combines TRBV6-6 with TRBJ2-7; 7 bases fit TRBD1. Source material: peripheral blood. This receptor was identified in a man aged 55 to 69 with active or convalescent COVID-19. This CDR3 reads CASSPLEGATYEQYF. CDR3 coding DNA: TGTGCCAGCAGCCCTCTCGAGGGGGCTACCTACGAGCAGTACTTC.